This entry lists 11 T cell receptor beta chains sequenced from one sample in a study of T cells in Graves' hyperthyroidism and ophthalmopathy. The TCR beta CDR3 regions underwent amplification using RNA transcripts as the source. With the HTBI primer set, the TCR CDR3 went through a first round of RT-PCR. TCRdb independently ran MiXCR on the multiplex PCR reads; one entry per CDR3 protein. Found here are some 92,000 distinct CDR3 sequences, roughly 37% of them singletons; the top ten hold around 9.6%. Sequenced sample: peripheral blood or thyroid tissue (not recorded which). The receptors here all came from a woman aged 30 to 39 with Graves' hyperthyroidism.

This clonotype was seen ten or more times. The chain recombines TRBV20-1 with TRBJ2-5; the match to TRBD2 covers 7 bases. Germline CDR1 reads DFQATT; CDR2 reads SNEGSKA (reference sequence). The V and J ends lost 4 bases and 2 bases, in that order; junction bases with no gene match: 1. This CDR3 comprises 12 residues. This CDR3 is CSAKAGQETQYF. For the CDR3, the DNA is TGCAGTGCTAAAGCGGGGCAAGAGACCCAGTACTTC.

In DNA, the CDR3 is TGTGCCAGCAGCTTACCCCTGAATTATGGCTACACCTTC. It codes for CASSLPLNYGYTF. The chain carries TRBV7-3 and TRBJ1-2; D not certain. The CDR3 runs to 13 residues. The V and J ends lost 2 bases and 5 bases respectively, with 9 bases between them. Germline CDR1 SGHTA, CDR2 FQGTGA.

The V and J genes are TRBV2 and TRBJ2-7; 10 nucleotides agree with TRBD1. In germline, CDR1 is SNHLY, CDR2 FYNNEI. The ends lost 5 bases at V and 5 bases at J; junction bases unmatched: 12. There are 16 residues in the CDR3. The CDR3 spells CASSLMGQGIGHEQYF. CDR3 DNA sequence: TGTGCCAGCAGTCTTATGGGACAGGGGATCGGGCACGAGCAGTACTTC.

The table lists this clonotype with many counts. The rearrangement uses TRBV7-3 and TRBJ2-2, with D possibly matching TRBD2 (6 bases). The CDR3 extends over 16 amino acids. Germline assignment: CDR1 SGHTA and CDR2 FQGTGA. With 5 bases removed from V and 3 bases from J, the gap between germline ends came to 16 bases. CDR3 coding DNA: TGTGCCAGCAGCCCTCGGGAGAGGGGCGACACCGGGGAGCTGTTTTTT. This codes for CASSPRERGDTGELFF.

In this sample, this clonotype turned up many times. V is TRBV7-9 and J is TRBJ2-2, with 12 bases that match TRBD2. Losses at the gene ends were 4 bases for V and 6 bases for J; bases not matched to a gene: 6. The CDR3 length is 16 residues. In germline, CDR1 is SEHNR, CDR2 FQNEAQ (reference sequence). The DNA of the CDR3 is TGTGCCAGCAGCTCTTGGACTAGCGGGAAAGCCGGGGAGCTGTTTTTT. This gives the protein CASSSWTSGKAGELFF. Based on the CDR3 plus reference TRBV7-9 and TRBJ2-2, the full variable domain is DTGVSQNPRHKITKRGQNVTFRCDPISEHNRLYWYRQTLGQGPEFLTYFQNEAQLEKSRLLSDRFSAERPKGSFSTLEIQRTEQGDSAMYLCASSSWTSGKAGELFFGEGSRLTVL.

This clonotype has ten or more counts. V usage is TRBV7-2 and J usage is TRBJ2-5, with 9 bases that match TRBD2. The J segment lost 5 bases and the V segment lost 5 bases, leaving 18 bases of the junction unmatched. The CDR3 runs 18 residues. CDR1 is SGHTA, CDR2 FQGNSA, per germline. DNA for the CDR3: TGTGCCAGCAGCCACCCGCTAGCGGGGACCCGGCGAGTTGAGACCCAGTACTTC. It yields the protein CASSHPLAGTRRVETQYF. The variable domain in full, with the rest retrieved from reference TRBV7-2 and TRBJ2-5, is GAGVSQSPSNKVTEKGKDVELRCDPISGHTALYWYRQSLGQGLEFLIYFQGNSAPDKSGLPSDRFSAERTGGSVSTLTIQRTQQEDSAVYLCASSHPLAGTRRVETQYFGPGTRLLVL.

The chain joins TRBV20-1 to TRBJ1-2, with a weak D call TRBD1 (5 bases). CDR1 and CDR2 from the germline V gene are DFQATT and SNEGSKA (reference sequence). CDR3 length: 15 residues. Trimming left V 4 bases short and J 8 bases short, with 23 bases between. In nucleotides, the CDR3 is TGCAGTGCTAAGGACGTCAATCGAGGGGAGGTGGGCTACACCTTC. It codes for CSAKDVNRGEVGYTF.

The V and J genes are TRBV6-6 and TRBJ1-4; TRBD1 is a possible D gene (5 bases). There are 13 residues in the CDR3. Germline CDR1 MNHNY, CDR2 SVGAGI (reference sequence). Trimming left V 2 bases short and J 7 bases short, with 8 bases between. The CDR3 loop is CASSYGTTEKLFF. CDR3 sequence (DNA): TGTGCCAGCAGTTACGGGACCACTGAAAAACTGTTTTTT.

This clonotype was counted ten times or more. The rearrangement links TRBV2 to TRBJ1-6, with 10 bases fitting TRBD1. Germline CDR1 SNHLY, CDR2 FYNNEI. This CDR3 has 15 residues. Trimming took 6 bases from V and 8 from J; bases not matched to a gene: 7. The CDR3 loop is CASRDSTGGDSPLHF. The CDR3 nucleotides are TGTGCCAGCAGAGATTCGACAGGGGGCGATTCACCCCTCCACTTT.

This clonotype was seen at least ten times. This chain joins TRBV7-2 and TRBJ2-7, with 8 bases fitting TRBD2. The V gene's germline CDR1 is SGHTA and CDR2 FQGNSA. CDR3 size: 18 residues. The V segment lost 5 bases and the J segment 3 bases; nucleotides outside the gene matches: 18. The CDR3 DNA is TGTGCCAGCAGCGTTCCGGACCATCGAGCGGGAGTACTCTACGAGCAGTACTTC. Protein: CASSVPDHRAGVLYEQYF. The complete variable domain, with remaining parts taken from reference TRBV7-2 and TRBJ2-7, reads GAGVSQSPSNKVTEKGKDVELRCDPISGHTALYWYRQSLGQGLEFLIYFQGNSAPDKSGLPSDRFSAERTGGSVSTLTIQRTQQEDSAVYLCASSVPDHRAGVLYEQYFGPGTRLTVT.

This clonotype showed up many times. The genes are TRBV20-1 and TRBJ1-1; D uncertain. The CDR3 has 14 amino acids. The germline gives CDR1 DFQATT, CDR2 SNEGSKA (reference sequence). Trimming shortened V by 5 bases and J by 3 bases, and 16 bases separated the two germline ends. The CDR3 sequence is CSAFRYGFDTEAFF. The CDR3 nucleotides read TGCAGTGCTTTCAGGTATGGGTTCGACACTGAAGCTTTCTTT.